Below, 17 T cell receptor beta chains from the same sample are listed, as sequenced in a study of T cell repertoires in cytomegalovirus infection. Using its own MiXCR run on the reads, TCRdb lists one record per CDR3 protein. This sample has a few hundred thousand distinct CDR3 sequences, with 17% found just once. The sequenced material came from CD8+ T cells from PBMCs. Receptors were obtained from a human donor in good health (CMV status not recorded). Some clones in this sample may be carry-over from other donors' samples.

This clonotype was seen many times. This sequence joins TRBV2 and TRBJ2-3, with D perhaps matching TRBD1 (6 bases). Germline loops: CDR1 SNHLY, CDR2 FYNNEI. Trimming took 5 bases from V and 3 from J, leaving 18 bases between them. CDR3 length: 16 residues. This CDR3 reads CASSRSQGGSTDTQYF. As DNA, the CDR3 is TGTGCCAGCAGTCGATCACAGGGTGGATCTACAGATACGCAGTATTTT.

This clonotype was found a few times. This chain connects TRBV29-1 to TRBJ1-2; D is uncertain. This CDR3 has 11 residues. In germline, CDR1 is SQVTM, CDR2 ANQGSEA. Trimming left V 4 bases short and J 6 bases short, with 9 bases between. The CDR3 DNA reads as TGCAGCGTTGTAGAAGGGAATGGCTACACCTTC. Its protein product is CSVVEGNGYTF.

The V gene is TRBV20-1, the J gene TRBJ2-5; D not certain. Germline loops: CDR1 DFQATT, CDR2 SNEGSKA (reference sequence). This CDR3 is 13 amino acids long. V dropped 6 bases and J dropped 2 bases, with 13 bases sitting between them. The CDR3 is CSASPGSQETQYF. The DNA for the CDR3 is TGCAGTGCCTCACCCGGCAGTCAAGAGACCCAGTACTTC.

About this clonotype: A junction boundary mismatches the germline segment, possibly from a read error. The chain joins TRBV9 to TRBJ1-1; perhaps TRBD1 as D (5 bases). This CDR3 comprises 16 residues. Per the germline V gene, CDR1 is SGDLS and CDR2 is YYNGEE. This CDR3 is CASSPSSGTMNTKAFF. CDR3 coding DNA: TGTGCCAGCAGCCCCTCGTCCGGGACCATGAACACTAAAGCTTTCTTT.

Many counts were recorded for this clonotype. This chain connects TRBV20-1 to TRBJ1-2, with D possibly TRBD1 on 5 matching bases. The CDR3 has 16 amino acids. Germline CDR1 DFQATT, CDR2 SNEGSKA (reference sequence). Trimming removed 0 bases at V and 0 bases at J, with 14 bases between. In DNA form, the CDR3 reads TGCAGTGCTAGAGATTTTGGACAACTAGCTAACTATGGCTACACCTTC. This encodes CSARDFGQLANYGYTF.

This clonotype appeared a few times. The chain joins TRBV20-1 to TRBJ1-5; tentative D call: TRBD1 (5 bases). Germline V CDR1 and CDR2: DFQATT, SNEGSKA (reference sequence). Trimming took off 3 bases at V and 2 bases at J, with 14 bases between the two ends. The CDR3 spans 15 residues. The CDR3 is CSASRTGLGNQPQHF. CDR3 nucleotides: TGCAGTGCTAGTCGAACGGGGCTCGGCAATCAGCCCCAGCATTTT.

The J gene is TRBJ2-5, the V gene TRBV7-9, with 8 bases lining up with TRBD2. From germline, CDR1 is SEHNR and CDR2 FQNEAQ (reference sequence). CDR3 size: 15 residues. With 4 bases clipped from V and 5 bases from J, the junction kept 9 bases outside the gene matches. The CDR3 DNA follows: TGTGCCAGCAGCTACGTTAGCGGGGTGAAGGAGACCCAGTACTTC. This sequence encodes CASSYVSGVKETQYF. Combining the CDR3 with reference TRBV7-9 and TRBJ2-5 gives the whole variable domain DTGVSQNPRHKITKRGQNVTFRCDPISEHNRLYWYRQTLGQGPEFLTYFQNEAQLEKSRLLSDRFSAERPKGSFSTLEIQRTEQGDSAMYLCASSYVSGVKETQYFGPGTRLLVL.

This chain connects TRBV5-6 to TRBJ2-1, with D possibly TRBD2 on 6 matching bases. The V gene's germline CDR1 is SGHDT and CDR2 YYEEEE. Trimming stripped 4 bases from V and 6 bases from J, with 17 bases between. The CDR3 runs to 15 residues. CDR3 sequence (DNA): TGTGCCAGCAGCCGTCCCGGGACTGGACTCAATGAGCAGTTCTTC. This codes for CASSRPGTGLNEQFF.

The DNA for the CDR3 is TGTGCCAGCAGTGAGGAGAGACAGGTCCCTGAAGCTTTCTTT. Translating gives CASSEERQVPEAFF. V usage is TRBV2 and J usage is TRBJ1-1, with TRBD1 as a possible D gene (6 bases). V was clipped by 3 bases and J by 6 bases, with 14 bases between them. The CDR3 spans 14 residues. CDR1 and CDR2 from the germline V gene are SNHLY and FYNNEI.

This rearrangement joins TRBV28 to TRBJ1-1, with 7 positions matching TRBD1. After removal of 5 bases from V and 6 bases from J, the junction contained 6 bases not matched to a gene. This CDR3 is 13 amino acids long. Germline V gene data show CDR1 as MDHEN and CDR2 as SYDVKM. CDR3 residues: CASSTTGLSEAFF. Here the CDR3 DNA reads TGTGCCAGCAGTACGACAGGGTTATCTGAAGCTTTCTTT.

The chain employs TRBV20-1 and TRBJ2-7, with unresolved D. V was clipped by 2 bases and J by 3 bases, with 20 bases between them. Germline V CDR1 and CDR2: DFQATT, SNEGSKA (reference sequence). The CDR3 runs 16 residues. The chain's CDR3 is CSARKPTPNSDYEQYF. CDR3 bases: TGCAGTGCTAGAAAACCCACCCCCAACTCCGACTACGAGCAGTACTTC.

The V gene is TRBV4-1, the J gene TRBJ2-7; D is possibly TRBD1 or TRBD2 (5 bases each). V was pared by 4 bases and J by 3 bases, with 13 bases between. This CDR3 is 14 amino acids long. The germline V gene encodes CDR1 MGHRA and CDR2 YSYEKL. The CDR3: CASSPRDGNYEQYF. The CDR3 DNA sequence: TGCGCCAGCAGCCCGAGGGACGGCAACTACGAGCAGTACTTC.

This clonotype turned up a few times. The rearrangement uses TRBV9 and TRBJ2-1; the match to TRBD2 covers 9 bases. The CDR3 contains 15 residues. Germline CDR1 and CDR2: SGDLS and YYNGEE. J gave up 7 bases and V 3 bases, and 8 bases lay outside the gene matches. The CDR3: CASSASGTPGNEQFF. In nucleotides, the CDR3 is TGTGCCAGCAGCGCTAGCGGGACTCCTGGGAATGAGCAGTTCTTC.

This clonotype has a count of ten or more. This chain links TRBV28 with TRBJ2-7; D remains unclear. Germline loops: CDR1 MDHEN, CDR2 SYDVKM. The CDR3 runs to 14 residues. V gave up 2 bases and J gave up 3 bases, with 11 bases separating them. The CDR3 region is CASSLVSRFYEQYF. Written as DNA, the CDR3 is TGTGCCAGCAGTTTAGTAAGCAGATTCTACGAGCAGTACTTC.

At least ten counts were recorded for this clonotype. The chain uses TRBV7-2 and TRBJ1-1; perhaps TRBD1 as D (5 bases). Looked up from germline, CDR1 is SGHTA and CDR2 is FQGNSA. V lost 2 bases and J lost 5, with 12 bases in between. The CDR3 sequence is 14 residues long. As DNA, the CDR3 is TGTGCCAGCAGCTTACGAGGGGCCTTGACTGAAGCTTTCTTT. This translates into CASSLRGALTEAFF.

The rearrangement links TRBV5-6 to TRBJ1-6; TRBD1 aligns across 9 bases. Germline V gene sequence: CDR1 SGHDT, CDR2 YYEEEE. V lost 2 bases to trimming and J lost 4 bases; unmatched junction nucleotides: 1. CDR3 length: 15 residues. The CDR3 here is CASSFDRGYNSPLHF. In DNA, the CDR3 is TGTGCCAGCAGCTTCGACAGGGGGTATAATTCACCCCTCCACTTT. Together with reference TRBV5-6 and TRBJ1-6, the CDR3 gives the full variable domain: DAGVTQSPTHLIKTRGQQVTLRCSPKSGHDTVSWYQQALGQGPQFIFQYYEEEERQRGNFPDRFSGHQFPNYSSELNVNALLLGDSALYLCASSFDRGYNSPLHFGNGTRLTVT.

This clonotype was counted only a few times. The chain links TRBV28 to TRBJ2-5, with D tentatively TRBD1 (5 bases). The CDR3 consists of 13 residues. The V and J ends lost 3 bases and 6 bases respectively, with 11 bases between them. CDR1 and CDR2 (germline): MDHEN, SYDVKM. The CDR3 region is CASSFPGPKTQYF. CDR3 bases: TGTGCCAGCAGTTTTCCAGGGCCCAAGACCCAGTACTTC. Full variable domain (outside the CDR3, taken from reference TRBV28 and TRBJ2-5): DVKVTQSSRYLVKRTGEKVFLECVQDMDHENMFWYRQDPGLGLRLIYFSYDVKMKEKGDIPEGYSVSREKKERFSLILESASTNQTSMYLCASSFPGPKTQYFGPGTRLLVL.